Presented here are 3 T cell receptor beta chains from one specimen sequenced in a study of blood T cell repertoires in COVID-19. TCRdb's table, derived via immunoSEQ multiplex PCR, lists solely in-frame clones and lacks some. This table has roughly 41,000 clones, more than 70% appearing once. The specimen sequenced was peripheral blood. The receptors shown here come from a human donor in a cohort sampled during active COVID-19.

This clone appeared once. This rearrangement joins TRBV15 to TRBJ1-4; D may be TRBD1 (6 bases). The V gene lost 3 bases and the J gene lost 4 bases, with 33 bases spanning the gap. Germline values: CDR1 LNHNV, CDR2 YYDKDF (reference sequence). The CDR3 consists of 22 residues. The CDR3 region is CATSRGTYPKGIGISLNEKLFF. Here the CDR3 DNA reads TGTGCCACCAGCAGGGGGACATATCCAAAAGGAATAGGTATTTCCCTTAATGAAAAACTGTTTTTT.

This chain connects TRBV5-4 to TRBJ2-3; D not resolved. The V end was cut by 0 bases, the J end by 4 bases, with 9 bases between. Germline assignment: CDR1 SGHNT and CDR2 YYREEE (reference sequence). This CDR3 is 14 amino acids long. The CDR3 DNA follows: TGTGCCAGCAGCTTGGAGCGTGCCTCAGATACGCAGTATTTT. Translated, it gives CASSLERASDTQYF.

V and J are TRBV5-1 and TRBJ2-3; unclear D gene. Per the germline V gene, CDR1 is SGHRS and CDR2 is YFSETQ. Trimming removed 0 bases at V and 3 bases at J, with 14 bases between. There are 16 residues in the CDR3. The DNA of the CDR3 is TGCGCCAGCAGCTTGGAGGCAGGCCTCAGGACAGATACGCAGTATTTT. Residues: CASSLEAGLRTDTQYF.